The 17 T cell receptor beta chains below come from one sample, sequenced in a study of a mutant IDH1 vaccine in newly diagnosed glioma. Time point specified: week 5, during vaccination. Topical imiquimod was applied with each vaccine dose, which held 300 ug of mutant IDH1 20-mer peptide. Here immunoSEQ multiplex PCR was the method, and the copy in TCRdb shows in-frame clones only, minus some. This table has 45,000 to 55,000 clones, around 80% appearing once. Their target antigens are unknown. The sample consisted of PBMCs, taken from a glioma patient whose treatment included an IDH1 peptide vaccine. Source of these receptors: a woman aged 40 to 50 with glioma.

This clone has just one count. The V gene is TRBV18, the J gene TRBJ1-1; unclear D gene. CDR1 is KGHSH, CDR2 LQKENI, per germline. The CDR3 is 14 residues long. V was trimmed by 3 bases and J by 5 bases, leaving 13 bases between them. The CDR3 loop reads CASSPTPQETEAFF. The CDR3, as DNA: TGTGCCAGCTCACCGACTCCCCAGGAGACTGAAGCTTTCTTT.

V and J are TRBV10-1 and TRBJ2-2; TRBD1 matches 11 bases. Germline lookup yields CDR1 WNHNN and CDR2 SYGVQD (reference sequence). The CDR3 consists of 18 residues. V lost 8 bases, J lost 0 bases, and 11 bases stayed unmatched. This CDR3 is CASSPGTGGESNTGELFF. DNA of the CDR3: TGCGCCAGCTCCCCCGGGACAGGGGGGGAATCGAACACCGGGGAGCTGTTTTTT.

The chain links TRBV5-4 to TRBJ2-1; 8 bases line up with TRBD2. Looked up from germline, CDR1 is SGHNT and CDR2 is YYREEE (reference sequence). The CDR3 consists of 14 residues. V trimming: 4 bases; J trimming: 6 bases; junction bases outside the gene matches: 6. CDR3 nucleotide sequence: TGTGCCAGCAGCACCGGGGGGGCATTCAATGAGCAGTTCTTC. Its translation is CASSTGGAFNEQFF.

This clone occurred a few times. This chain joins TRBV19 and TRBJ1-2; no reliable D call. The germline V and J ends were trimmed by 10 bases and 6 bases, with 18 bases remaining between them. Germline V gives CDR1 LNHDA, CDR2 SQIVND (reference sequence). The CDR3 consists of 13 residues. For the CDR3, the DNA is TGTGCCACCTTGACCGCGACCTCCCATGGCTACACCTTC. As protein: CATLTATSHGYTF.

V gene TRBV29-1 combines with J gene TRBJ1-4, with 7 bases aligning to TRBD1. With 7 bases clipped from V and 7 bases from J, the junction kept 9 bases outside the gene matches. Germline assignment: CDR1 SQVTM and CDR2 ANQGSEA. This CDR3 is 13 amino acids long. CDR3 DNA: TGCAGCGCCACGGACGCAGGGGGTGAAAAACTGTTTTTT. Protein product: CSATDAGGEKLFF.

The gene calls are TRBV9 and TRBJ2-1; the D gene is possibly TRBD1 (10 bases). Trimming cost V 0 bases and J 8 bases, with 39 bases left between them. Germline assignment: CDR1 SGDLS and CDR2 YYNGEE. The CDR3 has 23 residues. The DNA of the CDR3 is TGTGCCAGCAGCGTAGCTACCGAGACAGGGGGCGGTATTGGTAGCGGGGGTACCCATGAGCAGTTCTTC. Translated, it gives CASSVATETGGGIGSGGTHEQFF.

The chain couples TRBV6-1 to TRBJ2-6; maybe TRBD1 (5 bases). The ends were cut back, 0 bases at V and 2 bases at J, with 14 bases in the middle. The CDR3 covers 18 residues. CDR1 and CDR2 from the germline V gene are MNHNS and SASEGT. CDR3 sequence (DNA): TGTGCCAGCAGTGAAGCGCTCCAGGGTGACGCTGGGGCCAACGTCCTGACTTTC. Residues: CASSEALQGDAGANVLTF.

The chain employs TRBV5-5 and TRBJ2-7; D not certain. V was shortened by 4 bases and J by 2 bases, with 13 bases between the two germline ends. Germline CDR1 reads SGHKS; CDR2 reads YYEKEE (reference sequence). The CDR3 totals 14 residues. As DNA, the CDR3 is TGTGCCAGCAGCCCCTATAACTCCCCCTACGAGCAGTACTTC. This encodes CASSPYNSPYEQYF.

The rearrangement uses TRBV5-1 and TRBJ2-2; D is perhaps TRBD2 (6 bases). Between the trimmed V and J ends, which lost 4 bases and 5 bases, there was a span of 15 bases. Germline CDR1 reads SGHRS; CDR2 reads YFSETQ. There are 15 residues in the CDR3. This CDR3 is CASSLTTGGTGELFF. The DNA of the CDR3 is TGCGCCAGCAGCCTTACGACTGGGGGGACCGGGGAGCTGTTTTTT.

This clone has a handful of counts. The gene calls are TRBV27 and TRBJ2-2; the D is unclear. V dropped 6 bases and J dropped 1 base, with 12 bases sitting between them. The CDR3 spans 15 residues. The germline CDR1 and CDR2 sequences are MNHEY and SMNVEV (reference sequence). The CDR3 region is CASRTPYENTGELFF. The DNA for the CDR3 is TGTGCCAGCAGGACGCCATACGAGAACACCGGGGAGCTGTTTTTT.

The rearrangement joins TRBV6-1 to TRBJ2-7; 8 nucleotides line up with TRBD1. The germline V gene has CDR1 MNHNS and CDR2 SASEGT. Trimming removed 9 bases from V and 0 bases from J; junction bases left unmatched: 7. The CDR3 runs 14 residues. The CDR3 protein is CASRLDRASYEQYF. DNA for the CDR3: TGTGCCAGTCGCCTGGACAGGGCCTCCTACGAGCAGTACTTC.

This chain joins TRBV5-4 and TRBJ2-1; D gene uncertain. Germline CDR1 SGHNT, CDR2 YYREEE (reference sequence). The length of the CDR3 is 15 residues. V was shortened by 7 bases and J by 0 bases, with 14 bases between the two germline ends. Here the CDR3 DNA reads TGTGCCAGCCCCGGGTCGGGCTCCTCCTACAATGAGCAGTTCTTC. It is translated as CASPGSGSSYNEQFF. Using reference TRBV5-4 and TRBJ2-1 for the parts outside the CDR3, the full variable domain is ETGVTQSPTHLIKTRGQQVTLRCSSQSGHNTVSWYQQALGQGPQFIFQYYREEENGRGNFPPRFSGLQFPNYSSELNVNALELDDSALYLCASPGSGSSYNEQFFGPGTRLTVL.

This rearrangement joins TRBV19 to TRBJ2-3, with D unresolved. Trimming took off 1 base at V and 9 bases at J, with 8 bases between the two ends. The CDR3 has 12 residues. Germline CDR1 reads LNHDA; CDR2 reads SQIVND (reference sequence). The CDR3 here is CASSIGARTQYF. CDR3 DNA sequence: TGTGCCAGTAGTATAGGGGCGCGGACGCAGTATTTT.

This rearrangement joins TRBV10-3 to TRBJ2-3, with TRBD2 matching 8 bases. The CDR3 sequence is 16 residues long. Germline V gives CDR1 ENHRY, CDR2 SYGVKD. V was clipped by 4 bases and J by 2 bases; unmatched bases: 8. The CDR3 reads CAISAGGLSLTDTQYF. The CDR3 DNA follows: TGTGCCATCAGTGCGGGGGGGCTTTCCCTCACAGATACGCAGTATTTT.

The rearrangement uses TRBV6-1 and TRBJ1-5; a weak D match, TRBD1 (5 bases). The CDR3 is 15 amino acids. The V end was cut by 3 bases, the J end by 7 bases, with 16 bases between. Germline V lookup: CDR1 MNHNS, CDR2 SASEGT. In DNA, the CDR3 is TGTGCCAGCAGTGAGCGACAGCCTAAAAAGCAGCCCCAGCATTTT. It codes for CASSERQPKKQPQHF.

The chain has TRBV9 and TRBJ1-2; possibly TRBD1 for D (6 bases). Trimming cost V 5 bases and J 2 bases, with 19 bases left between them. The CDR3 totals 16 residues. Germline loops: CDR1 SGDLS, CDR2 YYNGEE. The CDR3, as DNA: TGTGCCAGCAGTTTTTCTACAGGGTTTGGGAACTATGGCTACACCTTC. Translating gives CASSFSTGFGNYGYTF.

This clone was counted once. The CDR3 DNA follows: TGCGCCAGCAGTGAGGCGGGGGGATACGAGCAGTACTTC. Protein product: CASSEAGGYEQYF. V is TRBV10-2 and J is TRBJ2-7, with TRBD2 identical over 8 bases. Per germline, CDR1 WSHSY and CDR2 SAAADI. After removal of 2 bases from V and 4 bases from J, the junction contained 1 base not matched to a gene. The CDR3 sequence is 13 residues long.